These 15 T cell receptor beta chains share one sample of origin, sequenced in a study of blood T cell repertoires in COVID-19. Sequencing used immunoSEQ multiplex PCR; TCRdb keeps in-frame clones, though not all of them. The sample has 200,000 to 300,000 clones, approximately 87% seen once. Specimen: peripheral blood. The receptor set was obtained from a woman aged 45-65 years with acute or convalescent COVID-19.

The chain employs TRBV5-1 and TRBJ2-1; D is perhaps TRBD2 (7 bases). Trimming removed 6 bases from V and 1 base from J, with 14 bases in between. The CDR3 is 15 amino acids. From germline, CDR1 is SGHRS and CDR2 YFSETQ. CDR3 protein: CASTPGGASYNEQFF. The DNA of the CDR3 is TGCGCCAGCACCCCTGGGGGGGCTTCCTACAATGAGCAGTTCTTC.

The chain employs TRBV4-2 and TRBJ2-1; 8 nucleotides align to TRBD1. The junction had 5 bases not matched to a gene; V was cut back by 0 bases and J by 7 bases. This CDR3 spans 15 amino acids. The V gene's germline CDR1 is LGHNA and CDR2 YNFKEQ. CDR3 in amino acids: CASSQERRQGNEQFF. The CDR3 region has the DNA TGTGCCAGCAGCCAAGAAAGGAGACAGGGGAATGAGCAGTTCTTC.

CDR3 bases: TGTGCCAGCAGCCTAGCGGGAGGGCCTGATGAGCAGTTCTTC. Translated, it gives CASSLAGGPDEQFF. The genes are TRBV5-4 and TRBJ2-1, with 12 bases matching TRBD2. The ends lost 4 bases at V and 8 bases at J; junction bases unmatched: 4. The germline CDR1 and CDR2 sequences are SGHNT and YYREEE (reference sequence). This CDR3 contains 14 residues.

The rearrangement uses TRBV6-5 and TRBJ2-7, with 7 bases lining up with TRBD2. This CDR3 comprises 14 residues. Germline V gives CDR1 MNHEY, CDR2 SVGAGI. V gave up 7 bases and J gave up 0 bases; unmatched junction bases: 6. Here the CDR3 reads CASNPTSVSYEQYF. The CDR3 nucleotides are TGTGCCAGCAACCCTACTAGCGTCTCCTACGAGCAGTACTTC.

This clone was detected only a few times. CDR3 loop: CASRGIERPYEQYF. DNA for the CDR3: TGTGCCAGCAGAGGGATCGAGCGGCCTTACGAGCAGTACTTC. This chain connects TRBV28 to TRBJ2-7; weak D call: TRBD2 (5 bases). The V end lost 6 bases, the J end lost 4 bases, and 16 bases lay between the germline ends. Germline assignment: CDR1 MDHEN and CDR2 SYDVKM. This CDR3 region has 14 residues. The full variable domain, rest sourced from reference TRBV28 and TRBJ2-7, is DVKVTQSSRYLVKRTGEKVFLECVQDMDHENMFWYRQDPGLGLRLIYFSYDVKMKEKGDIPEGYSVSREKKERFSLILESASTNQTSMYLCASRGIERPYEQYFGPGTRLTVT.

CDR3 in amino acids: CASSLQGAKNYGYTF. The CDR3 nucleotides read TGCGCCAGCAGCCTACAGGGGGCAAAAAACTATGGCTACACCTTC. The chain carries TRBV4-3 and TRBJ1-2; 9 positions match TRBD1. The trim removed 4 bases at V and 2 bases at J, leaving 5 bases unmatched. CDR1 is LGHNA and CDR2 is YSLEER in the germline V gene. This CDR3 region has 15 residues.

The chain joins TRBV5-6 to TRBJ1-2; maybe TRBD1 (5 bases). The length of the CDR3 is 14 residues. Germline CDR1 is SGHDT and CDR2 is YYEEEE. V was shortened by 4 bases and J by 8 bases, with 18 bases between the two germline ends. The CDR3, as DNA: TGTGCCAGCAGCCATCGGGACTTTTTGGACGGCTACACCTTC. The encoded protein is CASSHRDFLDGYTF.

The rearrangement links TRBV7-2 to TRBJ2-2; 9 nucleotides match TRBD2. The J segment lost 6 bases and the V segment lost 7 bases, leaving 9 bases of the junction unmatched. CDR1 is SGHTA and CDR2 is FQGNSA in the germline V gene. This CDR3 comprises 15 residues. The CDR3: CASIPYGTSPGELFF. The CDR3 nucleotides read TGTGCCAGCATCCCGTACGGGACTAGCCCCGGGGAGCTGTTTTTT.

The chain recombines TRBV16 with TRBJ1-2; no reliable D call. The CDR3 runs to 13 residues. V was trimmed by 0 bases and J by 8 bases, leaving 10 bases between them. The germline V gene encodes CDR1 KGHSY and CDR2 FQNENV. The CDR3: CASSQSRAIGYTF. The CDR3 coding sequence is TGTGCCAGCAGCCAATCGAGAGCAATCGGCTACACCTTC.

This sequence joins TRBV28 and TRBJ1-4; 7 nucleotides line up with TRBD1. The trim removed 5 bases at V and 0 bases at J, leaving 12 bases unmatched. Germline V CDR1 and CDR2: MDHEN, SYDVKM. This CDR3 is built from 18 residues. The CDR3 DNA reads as TGTGCCAGCAGTATAGCAGGGGGATGGGTGGCAACTAATGAAAAACTGTTTTTT. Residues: CASSIAGGWVATNEKLFF.

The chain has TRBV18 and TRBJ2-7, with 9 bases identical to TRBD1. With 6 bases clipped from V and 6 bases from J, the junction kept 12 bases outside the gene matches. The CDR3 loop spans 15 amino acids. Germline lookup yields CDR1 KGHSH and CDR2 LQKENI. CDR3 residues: CASSQQGAYSPEQYF. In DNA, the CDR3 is TGTGCCAGCTCTCAACAGGGGGCGTACAGTCCCGAGCAGTACTTC.

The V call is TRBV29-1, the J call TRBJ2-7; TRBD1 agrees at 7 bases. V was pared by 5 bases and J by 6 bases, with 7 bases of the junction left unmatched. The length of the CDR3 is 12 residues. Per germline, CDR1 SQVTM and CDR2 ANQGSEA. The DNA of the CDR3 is TGCAGCGTTCGCCAGACAGGGCGCGAGCAGTACTTC. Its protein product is CSVRQTGREQYF.

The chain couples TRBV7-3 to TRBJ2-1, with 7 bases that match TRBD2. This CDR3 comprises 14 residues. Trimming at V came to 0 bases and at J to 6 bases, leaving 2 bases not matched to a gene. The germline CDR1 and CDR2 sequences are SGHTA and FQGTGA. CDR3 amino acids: CASSLTRGSNEQFF. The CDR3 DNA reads TGTGCCAGCAGCTTAACTCGCGGGAGCAATGAGCAGTTCTTC.

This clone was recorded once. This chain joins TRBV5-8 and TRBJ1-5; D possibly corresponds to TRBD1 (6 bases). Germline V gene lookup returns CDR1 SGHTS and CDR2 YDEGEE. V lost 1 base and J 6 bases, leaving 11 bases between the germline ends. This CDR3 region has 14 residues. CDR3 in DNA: TGTGCCAGCAGCTTGTCAGGGGATGGTCAGCCCCAGCATTTT. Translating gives CASSLSGDGQPQHF.

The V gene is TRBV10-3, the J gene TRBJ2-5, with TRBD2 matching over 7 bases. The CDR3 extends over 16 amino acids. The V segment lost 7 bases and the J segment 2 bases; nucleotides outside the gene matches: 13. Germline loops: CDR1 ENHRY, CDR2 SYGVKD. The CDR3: CAIKPAVGRGQETQYF. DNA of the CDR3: TGTGCCATCAAACCCGCCGTTGGGCGGGGGCAAGAGACCCAGTACTTC.